One sample yielded the 24 T cell receptor beta chains listed below, sequenced in a study of molecular identifiers for immune sequencing clone quantification. TCRdb recomputed calls from the PCR reads with MiXCR, one row per CDR3 protein. This sample has some 320,000 distinct CDR3 sequences; over 20% occur once, and the top ten carry approximately 0.8%. The sequencing input was naive CD8+ T cells from blood, with Jurkat cell RNA spiked in. Subset indicated: FACS-sorted CD8+CD4-CCR7+CD45RA+ naive T cells. These receptors were collected from a human donor in good health. Some libraries in this study had Jurkat cell RNA spiked in.

This clonotype was observed many times. This rearrangement joins TRBV19 to TRBJ2-2; D ambiguous. V was cut by 10 bases and J by 2 bases, with 8 bases left in between. Germline lookup yields CDR1 LNHDA and CDR2 SQIVND (reference sequence). The CDR3 is 12 residues long. The CDR3 sequence is CATLSNTGELFF. CDR3 coding DNA: TGTGCCACCCTCAGCAACACCGGGGAGCTGTTTTTT.

In this sample, this clonotype turned up many times. The rearrangement joins TRBV7-6 to TRBJ2-3; the match to TRBD2 covers 7 bases. The CDR3 is 18 amino acids. The J segment lost 0 bases and the V segment lost 2 bases, leaving 11 bases of the junction unmatched. Germline V gives CDR1 SGHVS, CDR2 FNYEAQ. CDR3 amino acids: CASSLRLADTSSTDTQYF. The CDR3 DNA sequence: TGTGCCAGCAGCTTACGCCTAGCGGACACTTCAAGCACAGATACGCAGTATTTT.

In its sample, this clonotype was seen many times. The V gene is TRBV9, the J gene TRBJ2-2; 12 nucleotides align to TRBD2. V was clipped by 7 bases and J by 2 bases; unmatched bases: 18. Germline V gene lookup returns CDR1 SGDLS and CDR2 YYNGEE. The CDR3 covers 20 residues. The CDR3 reads CASGTSGHQYPPKNTGELFF. CDR3 DNA sequence: TGTGCCAGCGGGACTAGCGGGCACCAATACCCACCCAAAAACACCGGGGAGCTGTTTTTT. Supplemented by reference TRBV9 and TRBJ2-2, the full variable domain reads DSGVTQTPKHLITATGQRVTLRCSPRSGDLSVYWYQQSLDQGLQFLIQYYNGEERAKGNILERFSAQQFPDLHSELNLSSLELGDSALYFCASGTSGHQYPPKNTGELFFGEGSRLTVL.

As regards this clonotype: This sequence may be a read error, since a much larger clone differs from it by one base. J is TRBJ1-1 and V is TRBV7-9; D not certain. The CDR3 contains 13 residues. Per germline, CDR1 SEHNR and CDR2 FQNEAQ (reference sequence). V lost 4 bases to trimming and J lost 7 bases, with 13 bases between them. The DNA for the CDR3 is TGTGCCAGCAGCTCTCCCGGGGAGCTTGAAGCTTTCTTT. Its translation: CASSSPGELEAFF.

There are a few counts of this clonotype. The chain employs TRBV7-9 and TRBJ2-3; D possibly corresponds to TRBD2 (7 bases). Germline CDR1 is SEHNR and CDR2 is FQNEAQ (reference sequence). The CDR3 is 16 residues long. V was shortened by 1 base and J by 2 bases, with 13 bases between the two germline ends. CDR3 sequence reads: CASSLDSGGLTDTQYF. The CDR3 DNA follows: TGTGCCAGCAGCTTAGACTCGGGGGGCCTCACAGATACGCAGTATTTT.

Ten or more counts support this clonotype. V gene TRBV29-1 combines with J gene TRBJ2-5; no clear D gene. V dropped 0 bases and J dropped 1 base, with 12 bases sitting between them. Germline lookup yields CDR1 SQVTM and CDR2 ANQGSEA. The CDR3 contains 15 residues. In nucleotides, the CDR3 is TGCAGCGTTGAAGATAAAGGGTGGGCCCAAGAGACCCAGTACTTC. Its translation: CSVEDKGWAQETQYF.

About this clonotype: Given a much more abundant clone one base away, this may be a read error. The chain is built from TRBV20-1 and TRBJ2-7, with TRBD1 as a possible D gene (6 bases). Trimming left V 3 bases short and J 1 base short, with 13 bases between. Per the germline V gene, CDR1 is DFQATT and CDR2 is SNEGSKA (reference sequence). CDR3 length equals 14 residues. CDR3 DNA: TGCAGTGCTAGTCAGGGGTATAAGTCCTACGAGCAGTACTTC. Translation: CSASQGYKSYEQYF.

This clonotype has a count of ten or more. The V call is TRBV7-9, the J call TRBJ1-1, with D possibly being TRBD1 (6 bases). Germline loops: CDR1 SEHNR, CDR2 FQNEAQ (reference sequence). Trimming pared 5 bases from V and 0 bases from J, leaving 10 bases between. The CDR3 extends over 14 amino acids. CDR3 sequence reads: CASSRGSMNTEAFF. In DNA form, the CDR3 reads TGTGCCAGCAGCAGGGGGAGCATGAACACTGAAGCTTTCTTT.

In its sample, this clonotype was seen a few times. This CDR3 is missing its conserved last phenylalanine or tryptophan, likely due to a read error. This chain links TRBV4-1 with TRBJ1-6; unclear D gene. Germline V gene data show CDR1 as MGHRA and CDR2 as YSYEKL. The CDR3 consists of 13 residues. Trimming pared 2 bases from V and 7 bases from J, leaving 6 bases between. The CDR3 reads CASSQLDNSPLHL. The CDR3 DNA reads as TGCGCCAGCAGCCAACTAGACAATTCACCCCTCCACCTT.

Concerning this clonotype: Possible read error: a much larger clone is one base away. V gene TRBV4-1 combines with J gene TRBJ2-7; D call uncertain. CDR3 size: 13 residues. In germline, CDR1 is MGHRA, CDR2 YSYEKL. The CDR3 bases are TGCGTCAGCAGCCAATCCGGAGATAACGAGCAGTACTTC. It translates to CVSSQSGDNEQYF.

There are many counts of this clonotype. J is TRBJ2-3 and V is TRBV4-3; no clear D. Germline lookup yields CDR1 LGHNA and CDR2 YSLEER. The V end lost 0 bases, the J end lost 5 bases, and 9 bases lay between the germline ends. The CDR3 spans 14 residues. The CDR3 spells CASSQDHSVDTQYF. The CDR3 DNA reads as TGCGCCAGCAGCCAAGACCACTCGGTAGATACGCAGTATTTT.

Worth noting for this clonotype: This sequence may be a read error, since a much larger clone differs from it by one base. The V call is TRBV30, the J call TRBJ2-3; D not certain. The ends were cut back, 1 base at V and 2 bases at J, with 10 bases in the middle. Per germline, CDR1 GTSNPN and CDR2 SVGIG (reference sequence). This CDR3 has 14 residues. CDR3 loop: CAWSAHTNTDTQYF. The CDR3 nucleotides are TGTGCCTGGAGTGCTCACACTAACACAGATACGCAGTATTTT.

This clonotype was seen repeatedly, ten times or more. V and J are TRBV7-9 and TRBJ1-1, with D hard to call. Germline assignment: CDR1 SEHNR and CDR2 FQNEAQ (reference sequence). The CDR3 has 14 amino acids. The V end was cut by 1 base, the J end by 6 bases, with 12 bases between. The CDR3: CASSLGTDAAEAFF. In DNA form, the CDR3 reads TGTGCCAGCAGCTTAGGGACCGACGCCGCTGAAGCTTTCTTT.

Concerning this clonotype: Being one base from a much bigger clone, this may be a read error. The rearrangement links TRBV4-3 to TRBJ2-7; a possible D gene is TRBD2 (7 bases). The V end lost 0 bases, the J end lost 7 bases, and 13 bases lay between the germline ends. This CDR3 is built from 14 residues. Looked up from germline, CDR1 is LGHNA and CDR2 is YSLEER. CDR3 residues: CASSQEGRGAEQYF. The CDR3, as DNA: TGCGCCAGCAGCCAAGAGGGACGGGGGGCAGAGCAGTACTTC.

At least ten counts were recorded for this clonotype. This chain joins TRBV24-1 and TRBJ1-1; the D gene is possibly TRBD1 (6 bases). CDR3 length equals 13 residues. The V gene lost 5 bases and the J gene lost 1 base, with 7 bases spanning the gap. Germline CDR1 reads KGHDR; CDR2 reads SFDVKD. CDR3 sequence reads: CATSAGENTEAFF. The CDR3 bases are TGTGCCACCAGTGCAGGGGAGAACACTGAAGCTTTCTTT.

Only one count was recorded for this clonotype. One base away lies a much larger clone, so this may be a sequencing read error. Lacking the conserved final phenylalanine or tryptophan, this CDR3 likely reflects a read error. This sequence joins TRBV12-3 or TRBV12-4 and TRBJ1-1; no clear D gene. There are 11 residues in the CDR3. The V end lost 8 bases, the J end lost 5 bases, and 9 bases lay between the germline ends. The CDR3 DNA reads as TGTGCCAGCCAGATCAGTACTGAAGCTTTCCTT. Translation gives CASQISTEAFL.

In this sample, this clonotype turned up many times. This chain links TRBV9 with TRBJ2-1; D is unclear. V was trimmed by 0 bases and J by 7 bases, leaving 11 bases between them. The CDR3 contains 14 residues. Per the germline V gene, CDR1 is SGDLS and CDR2 is YYNGEE. The CDR3 coding sequence is TGTGCCAGCAGCGTAGAGGGAAGAAGAAATGAGCAGTTCTTC. It is translated as CASSVEGRRNEQFF.

Worth noting for this clonotype: A much bigger clone sits one base away, suggesting this may be a read error. V gene TRBV11-2 combines with J gene TRBJ2-7; D possibly uses TRBD1 or TRBD2 (5 bases each). Germline V CDR1 and CDR2: SGHAT, FQNNGV. V was pared by 8 bases and J by 2 bases, with 13 bases between. This CDR3 spans 13 amino acids. Here the CDR3 reads CASGPGPPYEQYF. CDR3 DNA: TGTGCCAGCGGCCCGGGACCTCCCTACGAGCAGTACTTC. Supplemented by reference TRBV11-2 and TRBJ2-7, the full variable domain reads EAGVAQSPRYKIIEKRQSVAFWCNPISGHATLYWYQQILGQGPKLLIQFQNNGVVDDSQLPKDRFSAERLKGVDSTLKIQPAKLEDSAVYLCASGPGPPYEQYFGPGTRLTVT.

This clonotype was recorded at least ten times. J is TRBJ2-5 and V is TRBV5-1; weak D call: TRBD1 (5 bases). In germline, CDR1 is SGHRS, CDR2 YFSETQ. Deletions cut 5 bases from V and 4 bases from J, with 15 bases between. CDR3 length: 14 residues. CDR3 bases: TGCGCCAGCAGATCACCAGGGCCCGGAGAGACCCAGTACTTC. This translates into CASRSPGPGETQYF.

There are a few counts of this clonotype. The genes are TRBV12-3 or TRBV12-4 and TRBJ1-2; 9 positions agree with TRBD1. The CDR3 length is 13 residues. Trimming removed 3 bases from V and 8 bases from J; junction bases left unmatched: 4. The CDR3 DNA reads TGTGCCAGCAGTTTGGGGACAGGGTTCGGCTACACCTTC. Amino acids: CASSLGTGFGYTF.

This clonotype was recorded a few times. The chain has TRBV27 and TRBJ2-1; 10 bases align to TRBD2. The CDR3 loop spans 15 amino acids. J was trimmed by 3 bases and V by 10 bases; bases with no gene match: 9. The V gene's germline CDR1 is MNHEY and CDR2 SMNVEV (reference sequence). The CDR3 DNA reads as TGTGCCACCGGGGGGGTAGCGGGGGGCTACAATGAGCAGTTCTTC. It translates to CATGGVAGGYNEQFF.

The chain couples TRBV6-2 or TRBV6-3 to TRBJ2-3, with 7 bases aligning to TRBD1. J lost 0 bases, V lost 5 bases, and 11 bases had no gene match. This CDR3 has 17 residues. Germline CDR1 reads MNHEY; CDR2 reads SVGEGT. CDR3 sequence: CASSHGIQGDSTDTQYF. The CDR3 DNA follows: TGTGCCAGCAGTCACGGGATCCAGGGGGACAGCACAGATACGCAGTATTTT.

This clonotype was recorded a few times. The CDR3 sequence: CASSLTAGRELGGDTF. In DNA, the CDR3 is TGTGCCAGCAGTTTGACCGCAGGCCGGGAGCTGGGCGGCGACACCTTC. The V gene is TRBV12-3 or TRBV12-4, the J gene TRBJ1-2, with unresolved D. The CDR3 is made up of 16 amino acids. The ends were cut back, 3 bases at V and 12 bases at J, with 26 bases in the middle.

This clonotype appeared a few times. J is TRBJ2-4 and V is TRBV4-3; 10 nucleotides match TRBD1. V lost 1 base to trimming and J lost 1 base; unmatched junction nucleotides: 7. CDR3 length: 18 residues. The germline V gene has CDR1 LGHNA and CDR2 YSLEER. CDR3 protein: CASSQVLGQGFAKNIQYF. CDR3 nucleotides: TGCGCCAGCAGCCAAGTTTTGGGACAGGGGTTTGCCAAAAACATTCAGTACTTC.